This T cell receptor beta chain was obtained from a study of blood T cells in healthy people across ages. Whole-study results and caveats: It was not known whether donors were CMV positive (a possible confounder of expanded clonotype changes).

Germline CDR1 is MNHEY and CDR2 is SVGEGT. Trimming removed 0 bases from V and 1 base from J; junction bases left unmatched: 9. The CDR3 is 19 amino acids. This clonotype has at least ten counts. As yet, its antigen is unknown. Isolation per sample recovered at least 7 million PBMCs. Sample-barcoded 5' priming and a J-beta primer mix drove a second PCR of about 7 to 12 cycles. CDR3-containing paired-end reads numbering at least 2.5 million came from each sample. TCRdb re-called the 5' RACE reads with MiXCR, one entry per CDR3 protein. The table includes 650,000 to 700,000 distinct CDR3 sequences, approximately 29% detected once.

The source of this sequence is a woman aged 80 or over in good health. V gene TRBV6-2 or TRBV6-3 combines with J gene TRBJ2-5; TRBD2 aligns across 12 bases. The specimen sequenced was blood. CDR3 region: CASSYSGSGTSGPQETQYF. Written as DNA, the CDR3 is TGTGCCAGCAGTTACTCTGGATCCGGGACTAGCGGGCCCCAAGAGACCCAGTACTTC.